This T cell receptor beta chain was sequenced in a study of T cell responses to AZD1222 COVID-19 vaccine. Of note for this clone: As yet, its antigen is unknown.

Findings of the study overall: Females outnumbered males among donors, who were mostly white British; clonal diversity was possibly underestimated. Of spike-specific TCRs, nearly half reportedly target regions left unmutated in variants. Spike-specific TCR breadth and depth grew following two AZD1222 doses. Spike was spanned by vaccine-associated CD4 TCRs, which were dominant at 160-218 and 743-854.

The ends lost 1 base at V and 5 bases at J; junction bases unmatched: 8. Germline loops: CDR1 KGHSH, CDR2 LQKENI. This CDR3 has 15 residues. Assay: immunoSEQ multiplex PCR; the TCRdb copy retains only in-frame clones and omits some. The sample lists roughly 150,000 clones, 85% to 95% occurring once. The source was peripheral blood, collected on day 0 of AZD1222 vaccination. V and J are TRBV18 and TRBJ2-7; the match to TRBD1 covers 7 bases. The source is an adult in good health. The DNA for the CDR3 is TGTGCCAGCTCACCACTGGGCGGACAGGCGAACGAGCAGTACTTC. Translating it yields CASSPLGGQANEQYF.